Listed below are T cell receptor beta chains from one sample, sequenced in a study of T cells in Graves' hyperthyroidism and ophthalmopathy. TCRdb re-called the multiplex PCR reads with MiXCR, one entry per CDR3 protein. The top ten hold approximately 48% of the sample, which has 560,000 or so distinct CDR3 sequences, about 20% seen once. The sequencing sample was made of blood. All receptors come from a man aged 40-50 years with Graves' ophthalmopathy. CDR3s include the opening cysteine and the closing phenylalanine or tryptophan. Fields, in order: clone size, D gene, V gene, J gene, CDR3 protein, CDR3 DNA. D genes are given only for firm matches. Size tells how often a clone was seen (once, few, many) or the class of an expanded clone, and some rows leave it out.

.,.,TRBV20-1,TRBJ2-2,CSARDGDQMSLNTGELFF,.
.,.,TRBV7-9,TRBJ1-2,CASSLDLPYGYTF,TGTGCCAGCAGCTTGGACCTTCCCTATGGCTACACCTTC
.,TRBD1,TRBV5-5,TRBJ1-2,CASSLSGQGTGTF,TGTGCCAGCAGCTTATCAGGACAGGGGACGGGAACCTTC
few,.,TRBV3-1,TRBJ1-3,CASSQDRGPENTIYF,TGTGCCAGCAGCCAAGATCGAGGACCAGAAAACACCATATATTTT
.,TRBD1,TRBV6-1,TRBJ1-2,CASSLEGRTGAYGYTF,TGTGCCAGCAGTTTGGAGGGTAGGACAGGGGCGTATGGCTACACCTTC
few,.,TRBV5-1,TRBJ1-6,CASSLFPVGNSPLHF,TGCGCCAGCAGCTTATTCCCAGTGGGGAATTCACCCCTCCACTTT
few,TRBD2,TRBV24-1,TRBJ2-3,CATSEPAGGLRTDTQYF,TGTGCCACCAGTGAGCCAGCGGGAGGGCTCCGCACAGATACGCAGTATTTT
.,.,TRBV12-3/TRBV12-4,TRBJ1-2,CASSSSGGYGYAF,.
.,TRBD1,TRBV5-1,TRBJ2-5,CASSKPGGLEETQYF,TGCGCCAGCAGCAAGCCAGGGGGCTTGGAGGAGACCCAGTACTTC
many,.,TRBV3-1,TRBJ1-1,CASSQDAGLNTEAFF,TGTGCCAGCAGCCAAGATGCGGGGTTGAACACTGAAGCTTTCTTT
many,.,TRBV5-1,TRBJ1-1,CASSVDGTNTEAFF,TGCGCCAGCAGCGTCGATGGGACGAACACTGAAGCTTTCTTT
many,.,TRBV11-2,TRBJ1-1,CASSTRDTLNTEAFF,TGTGCCAGCAGCACCCGGGACACCCTGAACACTGAAGCTTTCTTT
few,TRBD2,TRBV7-9,TRBJ2-3,CASSLGLAGVADTQYF,TGTGCCAGCAGCTTAGGGCTAGCGGGAGTGGCAGATACGCAGTATTTT
.,.,TRBV6-1,TRBJ1-4,CASSHRGEGELFF,TGTGCCAGCAGCCACCGGGGGGAGGGTGAACTGTTTTTT
few,.,TRBV19,TRBJ1-1,CASNSGGGRGTEAFF,TGTGCCAGTAATTCGGGTGGGGGGCGAGGCACTGAAGCTTTCTTT
few,.,TRBV7-2,TRBJ2-1,CASSTYRVEDSEQFF,TGTGCCAGCTCAACTTACAGGGTAGAGGACAGTGAGCAGTTCTTC
many,.,TRBV30,TRBJ2-7,CAWSLTGSTYEQYF,TGTGCCTGGTCGCTAACAGGCTCGACCTACGAGCAGTACTTC
few,TRBD2,TRBV12-3/TRBV12-4,TRBJ2-7,CASSLVASGSYEQYF,TGTGCCAGCAGTTTAGTGGCTAGCGGCTCCTACGAGCAGTACTTC
few,.,TRBV5-6,TRBJ1-2,CASSWRGFRTNYGYTF,TGTGCCAGCAGCTGGAGAGGTTTTAGGACGAACTATGGCTACACCTTC
.,TRBD2,TRBV14,TRBJ2-5,CASSQGNLAGGHQETQYF,TGTGCCAGCAGCCAAGGAAACCTAGCGGGAGGACACCAAGAGACCCAGTACTTC
many,.,TRBV7-2,TRBJ2-4,CASTTQDKNIQYF,TGTGCCAGCACCACACAAGACAAAAACATTCAGTACTTC
few,.,TRBV10-3,TRBJ1-3,CASRDTLSGNTIYF,TGTGCCAGCCGGGACACCCTCTCTGGAAACACCATATATTTT